These 9 T cell receptor beta chains came from one sample sequenced in a study of cytomegalovirus exposure and HLA in healthy donors. Sequencing used immunoSEQ multiplex PCR; TCRdb keeps in-frame clones, though not all of them. The sample lists around 95,000 clones, around 85% occurring once. The source material was PBMCs. Source of these receptors: a man between 18 and 29 years old in good health and CMV-seropositive.

The V call is TRBV30, the J call TRBJ2-1, with 9 bases fitting TRBD2. V lost 0 bases to trimming and J lost 6 bases; unmatched junction nucleotides: 3. This CDR3 has 14 residues. Germline assignment: CDR1 GTSNPN and CDR2 SVGIG (reference sequence). CDR3 DNA sequence: TGTGCCTGGAGTGTACGCGGGGGGGGCAATGAGCAGTTCTTC. It encodes CAWSVRGGGNEQFF.

This clone appeared once. The chain has TRBV27 and TRBJ2-7; D call uncertain. Trimming stripped 7 bases from V and 0 bases from J, with 10 bases between. CDR1 MNHEY and CDR2 SMNVEV come from the germline V gene (reference sequence). The CDR3 is 13 residues long. The CDR3 DNA reads as TGTGCCAGCATAGGCGGAAACTCCTACGAGCAGTACTTC. This translates into CASIGGNSYEQYF.

A single count supports this clone. V and J are TRBV5-5 and TRBJ2-1; possible D gene TRBD1, 6 bases. V gave up 2 bases and J gave up 4 bases, with 10 bases separating them. Per the germline V gene, CDR1 is SGHKS and CDR2 is YYEKEE (reference sequence). This CDR3 is built from 14 residues. DNA of the CDR3: TGTGCCAGCAGCTTTGCACAGGGATACAATGAGCAGTTCTTC. Its translation is CASSFAQGYNEQFF.

V is TRBV29-1 and J is TRBJ2-3, with TRBD1 matching 10 bases. Germline CDR1 is SQVTM and CDR2 is ANQGSEA. There are 17 residues in the CDR3. Trimming removed 3 bases from V and 4 bases from J; junction bases left unmatched: 13. The CDR3 reads CSVEERAGTGVADTQYF. CDR3 DNA: TGCAGCGTTGAGGAAAGGGCCGGGACAGGGGTGGCAGATACGCAGTATTTT.

The chain carries TRBV28 and TRBJ1-4, with a weak D call TRBD1 (5 bases). The CDR3 sequence is 15 residues long. V was shortened by 8 bases and J by 6 bases, with 19 bases between the two germline ends. Germline V gene sequence: CDR1 MDHEN, CDR2 SYDVKM. CDR3 region: CASRTPGTFDEKLFF. CDR3 sequence (DNA): TGTGCCAGCCGGACCCCAGGGACTTTCGATGAAAAACTGTTTTTT.

Regarding this clone: This sample also contains other DNA sequences that code for the same CDR3. V is TRBV2 and J is TRBJ1-1; 7 positions agree with TRBD1. In germline, CDR1 is SNHLY, CDR2 FYNNEI. CDR3 length: 13 residues. Unmatched junction bases numbered 2, after V lost 5 bases and J lost 2 bases. For the CDR3, the DNA is TGTGCCAGCAGTTGGACAGGAAACACTGAAGCTTTCTTT. It codes for CASSWTGNTEAFF.

This chain connects TRBV27 to TRBJ2-5, with D maybe TRBD2 (7 bases). The germline V gene has CDR1 MNHEY and CDR2 SMNVEV (reference sequence). The CDR3 runs to 15 residues. The ends were cut back, 0 bases at V and 5 bases at J, with 13 bases in the middle. CDR3 protein: CASSLSGGQLETQYF. The CDR3 DNA follows: TGTGCCAGCAGTTTATCGGGGGGGCAGCTTGAGACCCAGTACTTC.

The chain recombines TRBV11-2 with TRBJ2-1; a weak D match, TRBD2 (6 bases). Per the germline V gene, CDR1 is SGHAT and CDR2 is FQNNGV. The CDR3 covers 15 residues. Trimming stripped 0 bases from V and 4 bases from J, with 10 bases between. Written as DNA, the CDR3 is TGTGCCAGCAGCTTAGAGAGCGGGCAGTACAATGAGCAGTTCTTC. Its protein is CASSLESGQYNEQFF.

The genes are TRBV19 and TRBJ2-7; TRBD1 matches at 11 bases. Germline CDR1 and CDR2: LNHDA and SQIVND (reference sequence). The CDR3 is 17 amino acids. V shed 1 base and J 1 base; nucleotides not matched to a gene: 6. The CDR3 spells CASSIVRTGGRSYEQYF. The DNA of the CDR3 is TGTGCCAGTAGTATAGTCCGGACAGGGGGCAGATCCTACGAGCAGTACTTC.